These 20 T cell receptor beta chains share one sample of origin, sequenced in a study of immune heterogeneity within non-small cell lung tumors. Using 32 V and 13 J primers, multiplex PCR amplified TCR beta CDR3. TCRdb passed the multiplex PCR reads through MiXCR, listing each CDR3 protein once. The table records 8,500 to 13,000 distinct CDR3 sequences, around 30% of them present only once. With around 550 ng used per sample, the template was genomic DNA from bulk tumor. Multiple widely separated biopsies were taken from each primary tumor at surgery. Samples came from untreated patients having curative surgery for newly diagnosed non-small cell lung cancer. Sequencing was carried out using lung tumor tissue. Receptor source: a woman between 45 and 65 years old with non-small cell lung cancer.

Comment on this clonotype: A much larger clone lies one base from this, so it may be a read error. The rearrangement links TRBV6-1 to TRBJ2-5; 7 bases agree with TRBD1. CDR3 length: 14 residues. The V gene's germline CDR1 is MNHNS and CDR2 SASEGT. The CDR3 DNA sequence: TGTGCCAGCAGGGGGACAGTCCCGGAAGAGACCCAGCACTTC. It is translated as CASRGTVPEETQHF.

By share, this clonotype ranks as medium-sized. The chain uses TRBV20-1 and TRBJ2-3; TRBD1 aligns across 8 bases. Germline-derived CDR1 and CDR2 are DFQATT and SNEGSKA (reference sequence). Germline trimming cut 6 bases from V and 10 bases from J; bases unmatched to any gene: 6. The CDR3 runs to 11 residues. CDR3 nucleotide sequence: TGCAGTGCAAGGACAGGGCTTGCGCAGTATTTT. Translated, it gives CSARTGLAQYF.

This clonotype was counted a single time. The J gene is TRBJ1-4, the V gene TRBV24-1; D remains unclear. Germline loops: CDR1 KGHDR, CDR2 SFDVKD. The ends were cut back, 6 bases at V and 8 bases at J, with 21 bases in the middle. The CDR3 length is 16 residues. CDR3 residues: CATSPRVAGEGEKLFF. The DNA of the CDR3 is TGTGCCACCAGTCCCCGGGTGGCAGGAGAAGGCGAAAAACTGTTTTTT.

This clonotype was picked up many times. This sequence joins TRBV20-1 and TRBJ2-7; D might be TRBD2 (6 bases). With 5 bases removed from V and 2 bases from J, the gap between germline ends came to 10 bases. This CDR3 contains 12 residues. Germline CDR1 and CDR2: DFQATT and SNEGSKA (reference sequence). The CDR3: CSAPTSTYEQYF. For the CDR3, the DNA is TGCAGTGCTCCGACTAGTACCTACGAGCAGTACTTC.

This clonotype was detected only a few times. This CDR3 reads CASGQAYEQYF. CDR3 sequence (DNA): TGTGCCAGCGGCCAGGCTTACGAGCAGTACTTC. The chain is built from TRBV6-5 and TRBJ2-7; D not resolved. This CDR3 has 11 residues. V was clipped by 8 bases and J by 4 bases, with 9 bases between them. CDR1 and CDR2 from the germline V gene are MNHEY and SVGAGI.

The gene calls are TRBV6-1 and TRBJ2-2; 9 bases are shared with TRBD2. V was clipped by 2 bases and J by 6 bases; unmatched bases: 4. The germline V gene has CDR1 MNHNS and CDR2 SASEGT. This CDR3 region has 15 residues. The DNA for the CDR3 is TGTGCCAGCAGTGAATTAGCGGGAGAGGCCGGGGAGCTGTTTTTT. Translating it yields CASSELAGEAGELFF.

This clonotype has more than one count but fewer than ten. J is TRBJ2-1 and V is TRBV30; 9 bases are a match to TRBD2. Trimming removed 3 bases from V and 1 base from J; junction bases left unmatched: 10. The CDR3 consists of 17 residues. Germline CDR1 reads GTSNPN; CDR2 reads SVGIG (reference sequence). The CDR3 bases are TGTGCCTGGAGCTCCACAAGAGCGGGAGGTTCCTACAATGAGCAGTTCTTC. This translates into CAWSSTRAGGSYNEQFF.

The rearrangement joins TRBV16 to TRBJ2-7; D is possibly TRBD1 or TRBD2 (5 bases each). This CDR3 is 13 amino acids long. The germline V and J ends were trimmed by 5 bases and 4 bases, with 12 bases remaining between them. Germline lookup yields CDR1 KGHSY and CDR2 FQNENV. For the CDR3, the DNA is TGTGCCAGCAGCGTCGGGACGGCTTACGAGCAGTACTTC. Encoded protein: CASSVGTAYEQYF. Combining the CDR3 with reference TRBV16 and TRBJ2-7 gives the whole variable domain GEEVAQTPKHLVRGEGQKAKLYCAPIKGHSYVFWYQQVLKNEFKFLISFQNENVFDETGMPKERFSAKCLPNSPCSLEIQATKLEDSAVYFCASSVGTAYEQYFGPGTRLTVT.

On this clonotype: Germline and junction disagree at one end, which may indicate a read error. The chain combines TRBV4-2 with TRBJ2-2, with 10 positions matching TRBD2. The CDR3 loop spans 15 amino acids. Germline V gives CDR1 LGHNA, CDR2 YNFKEQ. The CDR3 nucleotides are TGTGTCAGCAGTCGGACTAGCGGGAACACCGGGGAGCTGTTTTTT. This sequence encodes CVSSRTSGNTGELFF.

This clonotype was seen more than once but under ten times. The CDR3 coding sequence is TGTGCCACTTTGACCGATAGCAATCAGCCCCAGCATTTT. Protein product: CATLTDSNQPQHF. The chain joins TRBV28 to TRBJ1-5; D remains unclear. The CDR3 totals 13 residues. CDR1 is MDHEN, CDR2 SYDVKM, per germline. Trimming took off 10 bases at V and 0 bases at J, with 10 bases between the two ends.

This clonotype is labeled medium-sized. This chain links TRBV3-1 with TRBJ1-6, with 9 bases aligning to TRBD1. The V gene's germline CDR1 is LGHDT and CDR2 YNNKEL (reference sequence). The CDR3 contains 14 residues. The ends lost 1 base at V and 10 bases at J; junction bases unmatched: 2. The CDR3 loop reads CASSQGTGDSPLHF. DNA for the CDR3: TGTGCCAGCAGCCAAGGGACAGGGGACTCACCCCTCCACTTT.

The chain joins TRBV7-9 to TRBJ2-1; D is possibly TRBD1 (5 bases). The CDR3 has 17 residues. Germline CDR1 is SEHNR and CDR2 is FQNEAQ (reference sequence). V dropped 1 base and J dropped 0 bases, with 13 bases sitting between them. This CDR3 reads CASSLEGRASSYNEQFF. In DNA, the CDR3 is TGTGCCAGCAGCTTAGAGGGCAGGGCCAGCTCCTACAATGAGCAGTTCTTC.

Many counts were recorded for this clonotype. V gene TRBV5-1 combines with J gene TRBJ2-3; possible D gene TRBD2, 6 bases. The germline gives CDR1 SGHRS, CDR2 YFSETQ. This CDR3 is 14 amino acids long. The germline V and J ends were trimmed by 5 bases and 1 base, with 11 bases remaining between them. CDR3 DNA: TGCGCCAGCAGTTGGGACTGGGGCACAGATACGCAGTATTTT. This gives the protein CASSWDWGTDTQYF.

J is TRBJ2-7 and V is TRBV27; TRBD1 agrees at 10 bases. After removal of 8 bases from V and 3 bases from J, the junction contained 4 bases not matched to a gene. The CDR3 runs 13 residues. CDR1 and CDR2 (germline): MNHEY, SMNVEV (reference sequence). The CDR3 DNA is TGTGCCAGCGGCCGGGACAGGGGCTACGAGCAGTACTTC. As protein: CASGRDRGYEQYF.

This clonotype came up a few times. J is TRBJ2-5 and V is TRBV12-3 or TRBV12-4; 16 bases match TRBD2. The V and J ends lost 4 bases and 7 bases, in that order; junction bases with no gene match: 3. The CDR3 spans 15 residues. The CDR3: CASSWGLAGGGTQYF. Written as DNA, the CDR3 is TGTGCCAGCAGTTGGGGACTAGCGGGGGGGGGGACCCAGTACTTC.

CDR3: CASSLVGTDEKLFF. The CDR3 DNA is TGTGCCAGCAGCTTAGTCGGGACGGATGAAAAACTGTTTTTT. This rearrangement joins TRBV7-9 to TRBJ1-4; a possible D gene is TRBD1 (5 bases). CDR3 size: 14 residues. Trimming removed 1 base at V and 6 bases at J, with 9 bases between. CDR1 is SEHNR and CDR2 is FQNEAQ in the germline V gene (reference sequence).

The chain couples TRBV27 to TRBJ2-7, with 8 bases lining up with TRBD2. The germline gives CDR1 MNHEY, CDR2 SMNVEV (reference sequence). This CDR3 is built from 15 residues. J gave up 6 bases and V 4 bases, and 11 bases lay outside the gene matches. DNA for the CDR3: TGTGCCAGCAGTTCGAGGGGACTAGATCAATCCGAGCAGTACTTC. Its translation: CASSSRGLDQSEQYF.

The chain employs TRBV3-1 and TRBJ2-5, with D tentatively TRBD2 (6 bases). This CDR3 has 14 amino acids. Trimming left V 4 bases short and J 3 bases short, with 12 bases between. Germline V gene sequence: CDR1 LGHDT, CDR2 YNNKEL (reference sequence). In DNA form, the CDR3 reads TGTGCCAGCAGCCCCGGAGGGGCTAAAGAGACCCAGTACTTC. Protein: CASSPGGAKETQYF.

A remark on this clonotype: The CDR3 carries no conserved terminal phenylalanine or tryptophan, so it likely arises from a read error. The rearrangement uses TRBV19 and TRBJ1-2; TRBD1 might be the D (5 bases). The V gene's germline CDR1 is LNHDA and CDR2 SQIVND (reference sequence). Trimming took off 7 bases at V and 3 bases at J, with 24 bases between the two ends. The CDR3 runs to 17 residues. The DNA of the CDR3 is TGTGCCAGTACCGCCCCCATAGGAGAGGGGAAGCACTATGGCTACACCCTC. Amino acids: CASTAPIGEGKHYGYTL.

This clonotype is medium-sized. This CDR3 reads CASSPWTGFYGYTF. The CDR3 coding sequence is TGTGCCAGTAGTCCTTGGACGGGCTTCTATGGCTACACCTTC. V usage is TRBV19 and J usage is TRBJ1-2; D is ambiguous. V gave up 5 bases and J gave up 4 bases, with 14 bases separating them. The CDR3 is 14 amino acids. Germline V gene lookup returns CDR1 LNHDA and CDR2 SQIVND (reference sequence).